Below are 29 T cell receptor beta chains sequenced from a single sample in a study of cytomegalovirus exposure and HLA in healthy donors. The PCR employed 60 Vbeta primers together with 13 Jbeta primers. TCRdb's copy holds only in-frame clones and misses some; the assay was immunoSEQ multiplex PCR. The repertoire includes tens of thousands of clones, approximately 80% of them detected once, and less than 4.5% sits in the top ten. The sequencing sample was made of PBMCs. These receptors were collected from a woman under 30 in good health and CMV-seronegative.

The CDR3: CASSIDSTGVPNTGELFF. The CDR3, as DNA: TGTGCCAGTAGTATAGATTCGACAGGGGTTCCGAACACCGGGGAGCTGTTTTTT. The chain links TRBV19 to TRBJ2-2; 8 bases fit TRBD1. J gave up 0 bases and V 0 bases, and 6 bases lay outside the gene matches. Germline values: CDR1 LNHDA, CDR2 SQIVND (reference sequence). This CDR3 spans 18 amino acids. Using reference TRBV19 and TRBJ2-2 for the parts outside the CDR3, the full variable domain is DGGITQSPKYLFRKEGQNVTLSCEQNLNHDAMYWYRQDPGQGLRLIYYSQIVNDFQKGDIAEGYSVSREKKESFPLTVTSAQKNPTAFYLCASSIDSTGVPNTGELFFGEGSRLTVL.

This chain joins TRBV5-6 and TRBJ1-5; D remains ambiguous. The germline V gene encodes CDR1 SGHDT and CDR2 YYEEEE. The length of the CDR3 is 15 residues. Trimming took off 3 bases at V and 2 bases at J, with 12 bases between the two ends. CDR3 nucleotides: TGTGCCAGCAGCTCCGCAGGAACTGGCAATCAGCCCCAGCATTTT. It codes for CASSSAGTGNQPQHF.

The chain couples TRBV27 to TRBJ2-1; TRBD1 matches 9 bases. Germline CDR1 and CDR2: MNHEY and SMNVEV (reference sequence). The CDR3 runs to 15 residues. V gave up 5 bases and J gave up 8 bases; unmatched junction bases: 10. CDR3 amino acids: CASSPRQGGYYEQFF. The CDR3 nucleotides read TGTGCCAGCAGTCCTCGACAGGGGGGTTACTATGAGCAGTTCTTC.

The chain is built from TRBV4-3 and TRBJ1-5; D remains ambiguous. The CDR3 is 17 amino acids. Germline V CDR1 and CDR2: LGHNA, YSLEER. V was cut by 0 bases and J by 3 bases, with 15 bases left in between. CDR3 residues: CASSQDLSHPHNQPQHF. The CDR3 region has the DNA TGCGCCAGCAGCCAAGATCTGTCACATCCTCACAATCAGCCCCAGCATTTT.

The genes are TRBV5-5 and TRBJ2-2; D is uncertain. CDR3 size: 16 residues. CDR1 is SGHKS, CDR2 YYEKEE, per germline (reference sequence). V lost 0 bases to trimming and J lost 0 bases, with 9 bases between them. The CDR3 loop reads CASSLGGRTNTGELFF. CDR3 nucleotide sequence: TGTGCCAGCAGCTTGGGCGGCAGAACGAACACCGGGGAGCTGTTTTTT.

The chain has TRBV10-3 and TRBJ2-7; no definite D call. The CDR3 has 15 residues. The ends were cut back, 0 bases at V and 5 bases at J, with 14 bases in the middle. The germline V gene encodes CDR1 ENHRY and CDR2 SYGVKD. CDR3 in amino acids: CAISESTRRSNEQYF. CDR3 coding DNA: TGTGCCATCAGTGAGTCGACTCGCCGTTCCAACGAGCAGTACTTC.

The V and J genes are TRBV9 and TRBJ2-1; maybe TRBD2 (5 bases). V was cut by 1 base and J by 0 bases, with 14 bases left in between. This CDR3 has 17 residues. Per the germline V gene, CDR1 is SGDLS and CDR2 is YYNGEE. CDR3 region: CASSVSGGPSSYNEQFF. CDR3 bases: TGTGCCAGCAGCGTATCAGGAGGACCTAGCTCCTACAATGAGCAGTTCTTC.

The genes are TRBV7-2 and TRBJ1-1; 9 positions agree with TRBD1. The CDR3 is 14 amino acids. The germline V gene has CDR1 SGHTA and CDR2 FQGNSA. V shed 6 bases, J shed 2 bases, and the junction held 4 bases outside the gene matches. The CDR3 DNA sequence: TGTGCCAGCAGGCTGACAGGGGGAAACACTGAAGCTTTCTTT. This encodes CASRLTGGNTEAFF.

The rearrangement joins TRBV10-3 to TRBJ1-2; D is perhaps TRBD1 (5 bases). The germline V gene has CDR1 ENHRY and CDR2 SYGVKD. CDR3 size: 12 residues. V was pared by 3 bases and J by 5 bases, with 7 bases between. CDR3 DNA sequence: TGTGCCATCAGTGATCCAGGGTATGGCTACACCTTC. Amino acids: CAISDPGYGYTF.

The chain uses TRBV4-2 and TRBJ2-2; TRBD2 matches at 9 bases. After removal of 1 base from V and 5 bases from J, the junction contained 5 bases not matched to a gene. The CDR3 is made up of 16 amino acids. Germline values: CDR1 LGHNA, CDR2 YNFKEQ. CDR3 in amino acids: CASSQVAGDDTGELFF. The CDR3, as DNA: TGTGCCAGCAGCCAAGTAGCGGGAGATGATACCGGGGAGCTGTTTTTT.

The J gene is TRBJ2-7, the V gene TRBV28, with D perhaps matching TRBD2 (6 bases). The germline V and J ends were trimmed by 4 bases and 0 bases, with 10 bases remaining between them. This CDR3 region has 14 residues. Germline loops: CDR1 MDHEN, CDR2 SYDVKM. CDR3 nucleotides: TGTGCCAGCAGTTATGGAGGGAGCTCCTACGAGCAGTACTTC. Protein: CASSYGGSSYEQYF.

The chain employs TRBV7-3 and TRBJ1-2; D not certain. Trimming removed 1 base at V and 7 bases at J, with 19 bases between. The CDR3 contains 16 residues. Germline assignment: CDR1 SGHTA and CDR2 FQGTGA. CDR3 protein: CASSLKGRDTAVGYTF. Written as DNA, the CDR3 is TGTGCCAGCAGCTTAAAAGGGAGGGATACCGCGGTTGGCTACACCTTC.

Sample share makes this clone medium-sized. The chain links TRBV27 to TRBJ1-1, with TRBD1 matching 7 bases. Trimming at V came to 5 bases and at J to 0 bases, leaving 3 bases not matched to a gene. The CDR3 loop spans 14 amino acids. Germline loops: CDR1 MNHEY, CDR2 SMNVEV (reference sequence). The CDR3 region has the DNA TGTGCCAGCAGTCCGGGACAGATGAACACTGAAGCTTTCTTT. Its translation: CASSPGQMNTEAFF.

The chain couples TRBV19 to TRBJ2-1; 9 bases fit TRBD2. The V and J ends lost 3 bases and 7 bases, in that order; junction bases with no gene match: 13. The CDR3 loop spans 17 amino acids. Germline V gene data show CDR1 as LNHDA and CDR2 as SQIVND (reference sequence). The CDR3 spells CASSISPRLAAINEQFF. CDR3 in DNA: TGTGCCAGTAGTATTTCCCCCCGACTAGCGGCGATTAATGAGCAGTTCTTC.

The rearrangement uses TRBV4-3 and TRBJ2-1; D not resolved. The CDR3 loop spans 13 amino acids. The germline gives CDR1 LGHNA, CDR2 YSLEER. V was trimmed by 4 bases and J by 3 bases, leaving 7 bases between them. CDR3 amino acids: CASSPEFYNEQFF. The DNA of the CDR3 is TGCGCCAGCAGCCCTGAGTTCTACAATGAGCAGTTCTTC.

V is TRBV7-9 and J is TRBJ2-1; possibly TRBD2 for D (6 bases). V lost 6 bases to trimming and J lost 8 bases, with 20 bases between them. Germline CDR1 SEHNR, CDR2 FQNEAQ (reference sequence). This CDR3 is built from 15 residues. The CDR3 bases are TGTGCCAGCAGGCGGACCGGGACTGAGAACGATGAGCAGTTCTTC. This encodes CASRRTGTENDEQFF.

The rearrangement uses TRBV2 and TRBJ2-7; 7 bases fit TRBD1. Germline V lookup: CDR1 SNHLY, CDR2 FYNNEI. V trimming: 7 bases; J trimming: 10 bases; junction bases outside the gene matches: 10. The CDR3 is made up of 12 amino acids. CDR3 nucleotide sequence: TGTGCCAGCACCGAGAACACAGGGGCCCAGTACTTC. The encoded protein is CASTENTGAQYF.

For this clone: The same CDR3 can be traced to other DNA sequences in this sample. V and J are TRBV28 and TRBJ2-7; TRBD2 might be the D (5 bases). V was cut by 2 bases and J by 9 bases, with 20 bases left in between. Germline V CDR1 and CDR2: MDHEN, SYDVKM. The CDR3 is made up of 15 amino acids. The CDR3 DNA reads TGTGCCAGCAGTTTAGGAGCTCCTCTGACGCGGGCGCAGTACTTC. This encodes CASSLGAPLTRAQYF.

This clone was found once. This chain uses TRBV9 with TRBJ1-5; D is perhaps TRBD1 (6 bases). Germline V CDR1 and CDR2: SGDLS, YYNGEE. CDR3 size: 16 residues. V lost 2 bases, J lost 7 bases, and 19 bases lay in between. The CDR3 nucleotides read TGTGCCAGCAGCGTGGCCCGCAGGGGTTTCGGACAGCCCCAGCATTTT. Translating it yields CASSVARRGFGQPQHF.

This sequence joins TRBV28 and TRBJ2-7, with D possibly matching TRBD1 (6 bases). Trimming shortened V by 6 bases and J by 5 bases, and 14 bases separated the two germline ends. The CDR3 loop spans 13 amino acids. CDR1 is MDHEN, CDR2 SYDVKM, per germline. The CDR3 region is CASRYGQRHEQYF. CDR3 nucleotides: TGTGCCAGCAGATACGGACAGAGACACGAGCAGTACTTC. The whole variable domain, remainder taken from reference TRBV28 and TRBJ2-7, is DVKVTQSSRYLVKRTGEKVFLECVQDMDHENMFWYRQDPGLGLRLIYFSYDVKMKEKGDIPEGYSVSREKKERFSLILESASTNQTSMYLCASRYGQRHEQYFGPGTRLTVT.

CDR3 region: CASSSDRGREAKNIQYF. The CDR3 nucleotides are TGTGCCAGCAGCTCCGACAGGGGGAGAGAAGCCAAAAACATTCAGTACTTC. The V and J genes are TRBV7-9 and TRBJ2-4; the match to TRBD1 covers 9 bases. The CDR3 sequence is 17 residues long. V lost 4 bases and J lost 0; bases outside the gene matches: 7. Germline-derived CDR1 and CDR2 are SEHNR and FQNEAQ (reference sequence).

The chain is built from TRBV6-5 and TRBJ2-7; possible D gene TRBD1, 6 bases. The CDR3 consists of 14 residues. Germline V gene lookup returns CDR1 MNHEY and CDR2 SVGAGI. Trimming pared 2 bases from V and 2 bases from J, leaving 10 bases between. DNA for the CDR3: TGTGCCAGCAGTTACGGGACATCAGCCTACGAGCAGTACTTC. Translated, it gives CASSYGTSAYEQYF.

The rearrangement joins TRBV4-3 to TRBJ2-2; D perhaps matches TRBD2 (5 bases). There are 18 residues in the CDR3. CDR1 and CDR2 from the germline V gene are LGHNA and YSLEER. With 3 bases removed from V and 1 base from J, the gap between germline ends came to 18 bases. The CDR3: CASSHGLWRLLNTGELFF. The CDR3 region has the DNA TGCGCCAGCAGCCATGGACTCTGGAGGCTCCTGAACACCGGGGAGCTGTTTTTT.

With regard to this clone: One end of the junction fails to match germline, which may point to a read error. V is TRBV5-6 and J is TRBJ1-2; 8 positions agree with TRBD1. The CDR3 is 14 amino acids. Germline V gene data show CDR1 as SGHDT and CDR2 as YYEEEE. The CDR3, as DNA: TGTGCCAGCAGCTTCTGGACAGGGAGTCCTGGCTACCCCTTC. It specifies CASSFWTGSPGYPF.

The J gene is TRBJ2-7, the V gene TRBV13; 7 nucleotides agree with TRBD2. The CDR3 totals 14 residues. Germline loops: CDR1 PRHDT, CDR2 FYEKMQ (reference sequence). V lost 5 bases and J lost 5; bases outside the gene matches: 9. In DNA form, the CDR3 reads TGTGCCAGCAGCGCGGGAGTCCGGCGGAACGAGCAGTACTTC. The encoded protein is CASSAGVRRNEQYF.

The J gene is TRBJ2-7, the V gene TRBV7-3; 7 bases match TRBD2. Germline V CDR1 and CDR2: SGHTA, FQGTGA. Unmatched junction bases numbered 6, after V lost 1 base and J lost 3 bases. This CDR3 spans 15 amino acids. The CDR3 loop reads CASSLRGGRNYEQYF. In DNA form, the CDR3 reads TGTGCCAGCAGCTTAAGGGGGGGACGGAACTACGAGCAGTACTTC.

CDR3 protein: CASSLPGQGIGKNIQYF. The CDR3, as DNA: TGTGCCAGCAGCTTACCGGGACAGGGGATTGGCAAAAACATTCAGTACTTC. The V call is TRBV5-4, the J call TRBJ2-4; 10 bases match TRBD1. Germline values: CDR1 SGHNT, CDR2 YYREEE (reference sequence). The CDR3 totals 17 residues. V lost 2 bases, J lost 3 bases, and 8 bases stayed unmatched.

The rearrangement uses TRBV28 and TRBJ2-7, with 7 positions matching TRBD1. The CDR3 length is 16 residues. The V segment lost 6 bases and the J segment 4 bases; nucleotides outside the gene matches: 15. The germline V gene has CDR1 MDHEN and CDR2 SYDVKM. CDR3 amino acids: CASSPLPPTGQYEQYF. In DNA, the CDR3 is TGTGCCAGCAGCCCTCTTCCTCCGACAGGGCAGTACGAGCAGTACTTC. Filled out from reference TRBV28 and TRBJ2-7, the complete variable domain reads DVKVTQSSRYLVKRTGEKVFLECVQDMDHENMFWYRQDPGLGLRLIYFSYDVKMKEKGDIPEGYSVSREKKERFSLILESASTNQTSMYLCASSPLPPTGQYEQYFGPGTRLTVT.

The chain combines TRBV29-1 with TRBJ2-7, with D perhaps matching TRBD1 (6 bases). There are 13 residues in the CDR3. Germline V gene data show CDR1 as SQVTM and CDR2 as ANQGSEA. V was trimmed by 1 base and J by 2 bases, leaving 9 bases between them. The CDR3 sequence is CSVEGQGTYEQYF. The CDR3 DNA reads TGCAGCGTTGAAGGGCAGGGGACCTACGAGCAGTACTTC.